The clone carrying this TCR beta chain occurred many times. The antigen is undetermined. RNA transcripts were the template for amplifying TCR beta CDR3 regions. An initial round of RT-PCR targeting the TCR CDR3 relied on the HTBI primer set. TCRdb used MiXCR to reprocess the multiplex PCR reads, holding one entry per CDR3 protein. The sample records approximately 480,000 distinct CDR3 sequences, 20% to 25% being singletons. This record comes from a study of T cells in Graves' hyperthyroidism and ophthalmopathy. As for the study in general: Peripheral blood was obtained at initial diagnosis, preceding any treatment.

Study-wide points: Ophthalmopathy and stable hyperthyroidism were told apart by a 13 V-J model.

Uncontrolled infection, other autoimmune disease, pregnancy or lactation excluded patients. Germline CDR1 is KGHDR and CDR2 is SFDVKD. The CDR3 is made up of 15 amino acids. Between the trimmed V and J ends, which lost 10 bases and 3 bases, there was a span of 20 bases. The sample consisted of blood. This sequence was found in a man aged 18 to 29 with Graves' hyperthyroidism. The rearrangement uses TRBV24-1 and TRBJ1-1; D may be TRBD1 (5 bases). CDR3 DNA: TGTGCCACGGACGTCATCGAGGGGCGTCACACTGAAGCTTTCTTT. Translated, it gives CATDVIEGRHTEAFF.